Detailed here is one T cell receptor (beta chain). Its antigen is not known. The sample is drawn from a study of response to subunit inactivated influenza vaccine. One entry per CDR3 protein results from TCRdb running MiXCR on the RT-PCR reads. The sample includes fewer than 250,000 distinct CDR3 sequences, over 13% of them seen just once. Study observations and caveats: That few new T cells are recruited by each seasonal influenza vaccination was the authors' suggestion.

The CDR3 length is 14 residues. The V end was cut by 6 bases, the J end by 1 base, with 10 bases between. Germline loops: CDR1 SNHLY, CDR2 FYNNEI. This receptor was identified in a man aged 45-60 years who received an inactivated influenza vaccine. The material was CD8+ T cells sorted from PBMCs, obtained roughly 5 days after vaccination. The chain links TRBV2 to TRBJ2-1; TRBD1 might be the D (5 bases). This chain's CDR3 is CASRADSSYNEQFF. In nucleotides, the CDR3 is TGTGCCAGCAGGGCCGACAGTTCCTACAATGAGCAGTTCTTC.